This TCR beta chain was identified during a study of T cell repertoires in ileal Crohn's disease. Trimming cost V 5 bases and J 4 bases; bases outside gene matches: 8. The germline V gene has CDR1 MNHEY and CDR2 SMNVEV (reference sequence). This CDR3 has 15 residues. Each sample's TCRB immunosequencing used about 0.5 micrograms of biopsy DNA. Using immunoSEQ multiplex PCR, the repertoire was profiled, and TCRdb retains in-frame clones only, with some absent. Of more than 6,500 clones in the sample, approximately 79% are singletons; the top ten hold about 10%. This TCR came from an adult with Crohn's disease. The material sequenced was ileal tissue. V and J are TRBV27 and TRBJ1-5, with TRBD1 matching 7 bases. The chain's CDR3 is CASSAPGQINQPQHF. The CDR3 DNA reads as TGTGCCAGCAGTGCCCCGGGACAGATTAATCAGCCCCAGCATTTT.